The clone carrying this TCR beta chain showed up many times. Its antigen is as yet unknown. This CDR3 contains 13 residues. V shed 2 bases and J shed 5 bases, with 9 bases lying between them. Germline assignment: CDR1 SGHTA and CDR2 FQGTGA. TCRdb ran MiXCR on the reads and lists one entry per CDR3 protein. The sample shows some 180,000 distinct CDR3 sequences, about a tenth of them seen only once. This entry is derived from a study of T cell repertoires in cytomegalovirus infection. Across the whole study: Public TCR beta signatures were indicative of both CMV infection and a matching HLA type.

Study-level results: Across the ex vivo response, the dominant clonotypes were HLA-C-restricted CMV-specific TCR beta clonotypes. Based on cumulative public TCR beta family frequency, carriers of CMV plus the relevant HLA were identified.

Sequenced: PBMCs. The source of this sequence is a human donor in good health (CMV status not recorded). Some clones in this sample may be carry-over from other donors' samples. The genes are TRBV7-3 and TRBJ1-1, with unresolved D. The CDR3 reads CASSLLERTEAFF. In nucleotides, the CDR3 is TGTGCCAGCAGCTTATTGGAAAGGACTGAAGCTTTCTTT.